This TCR beta chain was observed in a study of response to subunit inactivated influenza vaccine (dated by TCRdb to 2016 to 2018). For the study in its entirety: The study used deep quantitative T cell receptor repertoire profiling to track responses to a trivalent subunit inactivated influenza vaccine. General study outcomes and caveats: It was suggested by the authors that each seasonal influenza vaccination may recruit only a limited number of new T cells.

The method was RT-PCR. Data came from an Illumina HiSeq 2500. TCRdb cleaned the public reads at Q25 with fastp, built clones with MiXCR and kept in-frame beta chains. Each CDR3 protein gets just one entry, which takes the most common genes and DNA from the rows behind it. For this sample there are fewer than 700,000 distinct CDR3 sequences; under 15% appear just once. The ten largest clones capture around 13% of the sample. The sample's time point label, in plain terms: 45 to 50 days after influenza vaccine administration. This clonotype was seen a handful of times. Which antigen it targets is not known. No base quality values were provided; no much bigger clone lies one nucleotide off. V drops 1 base and J drops 2 bases, leaving 28 bases in between. Taken from cysteine to phenylalanine, the CDR3 has 21 residues. Kept here is only the CDR3 DNA, which spans 63 bases and is read in frame from base 1. According to the germline V gene, CDR1 reads SGHNT and CDR2 reads YENEEA.

This material consisted of PBMCs from blood, taken about 40 days after vaccination. The clonotype originates from a man between 45 and 60 years old who received an inactivated influenza vaccine. Donor details come from another sample of the same person, matched by shared clones. The chain is made from TRBV11-3 and TRBJ2-3; the D region may be TRBD1 or TRBD2, each matching 6 bases equally. The CDR3 in this case is CASSLGAFRGRRADPTDTQYF. In nucleotides, the sequence is TGTGCCAGCAGCTTAGGGGCTTTTAGGGGGAGGCGGGCGGATCCCACAGATACGCAGTATTTT.